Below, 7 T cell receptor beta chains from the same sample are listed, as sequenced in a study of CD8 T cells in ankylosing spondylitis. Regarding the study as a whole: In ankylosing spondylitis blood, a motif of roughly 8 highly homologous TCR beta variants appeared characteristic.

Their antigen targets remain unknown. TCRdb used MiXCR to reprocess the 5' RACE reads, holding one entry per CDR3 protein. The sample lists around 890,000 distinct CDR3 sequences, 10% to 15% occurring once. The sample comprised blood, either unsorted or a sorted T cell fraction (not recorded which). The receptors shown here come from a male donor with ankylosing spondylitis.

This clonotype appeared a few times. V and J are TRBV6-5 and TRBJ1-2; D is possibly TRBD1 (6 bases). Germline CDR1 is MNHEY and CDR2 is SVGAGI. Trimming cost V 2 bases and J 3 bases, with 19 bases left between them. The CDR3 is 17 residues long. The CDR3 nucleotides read TGTGCCAGCAGTTACGGCAGGGGCCACTTACGGTACTATGGCTACACCTTC. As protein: CASSYGRGHLRYYGYTF.

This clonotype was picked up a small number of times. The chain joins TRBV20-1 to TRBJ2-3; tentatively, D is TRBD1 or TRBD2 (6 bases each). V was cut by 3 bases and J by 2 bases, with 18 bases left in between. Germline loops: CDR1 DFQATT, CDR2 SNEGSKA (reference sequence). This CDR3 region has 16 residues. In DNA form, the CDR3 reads TGCAGTGCTAGTGCTAGGGGGGCCTTCATCACAGATACGCAGTATTTT. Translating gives CSASARGAFITDTQYF.

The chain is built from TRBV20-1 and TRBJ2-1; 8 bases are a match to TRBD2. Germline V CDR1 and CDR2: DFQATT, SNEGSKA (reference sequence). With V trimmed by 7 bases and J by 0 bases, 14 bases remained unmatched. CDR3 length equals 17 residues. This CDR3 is CSVRRSGVSSSYNEQFF. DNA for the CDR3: TGCAGTGTCAGACGTAGCGGGGTTTCCAGCTCCTACAATGAGCAGTTCTTC.

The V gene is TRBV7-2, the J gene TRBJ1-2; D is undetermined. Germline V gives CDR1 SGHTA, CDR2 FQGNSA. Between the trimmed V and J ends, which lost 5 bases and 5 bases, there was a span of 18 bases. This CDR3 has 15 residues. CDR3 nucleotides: TGTGCCAGCAGCCCTCAGGTGTCTGCGCTATATGGCTACACCTTC. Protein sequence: CASSPQVSALYGYTF. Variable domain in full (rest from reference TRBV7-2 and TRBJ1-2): GAGVSQSPSNKVTEKGKDVELRCDPISGHTALYWYRQSLGQGLEFLIYFQGNSAPDKSGLPSDRFSAERTGGSVSTLTIQRTQQEDSAVYLCASSPQVSALYGYTFGSGTRLTVV.

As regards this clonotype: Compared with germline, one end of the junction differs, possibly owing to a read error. CDR3 coding DNA: TGTGCCACCAGCAGAGTCGACAGGGCCCTACTCTTC. This encodes CATSRVDRALLF. The chain employs TRBV15 and TRBJ2-5, with TRBD1 matching 7 bases. This CDR3 comprises 12 residues. Germline assignment: CDR1 LNHNV and CDR2 YYDKDF (reference sequence).

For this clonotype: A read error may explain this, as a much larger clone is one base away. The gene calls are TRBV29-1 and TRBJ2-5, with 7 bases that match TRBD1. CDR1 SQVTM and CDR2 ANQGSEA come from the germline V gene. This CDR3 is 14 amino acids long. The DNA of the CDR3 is TGCAGCGTTGACGTGGACAGGTACCAAGAGATCCAGTACTTC. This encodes CSVDVDRYQEIQYF.

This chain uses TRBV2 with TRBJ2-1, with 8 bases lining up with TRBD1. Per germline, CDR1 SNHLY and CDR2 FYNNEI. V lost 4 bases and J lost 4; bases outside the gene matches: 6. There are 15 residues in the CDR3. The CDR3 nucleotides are TGTGCCAGCAGTGTACTGACAGGGGCATACAATGAGCAGTTCTTC. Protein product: CASSVLTGAYNEQFF.